These 7 T cell receptor beta chains were all obtained from the same sample, sequenced in a study of blood T cell repertoires in COVID-19. The protocol was immunoSEQ multiplex PCR, while the TCRdb copy is restricted to in-frame clones and leaves out a portion. The table shows 250,000 or so clones, with nearly 90% occurring only once. Sequences were obtained from PBMCs or T cells enriched from blood (not recorded which). The receptor set was obtained from a man under 40 who had recovered from COVID-19.

In its sample, this clone was seen once. This sequence joins TRBV27 and TRBJ1-2; TRBD1 might be the D (5 bases). This CDR3 comprises 16 residues. V shed 1 base and J shed 6 bases, with 18 bases lying between them. Germline loops: CDR1 MNHEY, CDR2 SMNVEV (reference sequence). CDR3: CASSLLTTQGYNGYTF. CDR3 coding DNA: TGTGCCAGCAGTTTATTGACGACCCAGGGATATAATGGCTACACCTTC.

The CDR3 coding sequence is TGTGCCAGCAGTTTACAGGAAGATCAGCCCCAGCATTTT. Translation: CASSLQEDQPQHF. The chain couples TRBV12-3 or TRBV12-4 to TRBJ1-5; D is unclear. The V end lost 2 bases, the J end lost 5 bases, and 7 bases lay between the germline ends. The CDR3 extends over 13 amino acids.

This chain connects TRBV30 to TRBJ2-7; TRBD1 might be the D (5 bases). V was trimmed by 2 bases and J by 3 bases, leaving 17 bases between them. The CDR3 spans 15 residues. Per germline, CDR1 GTSNPN and CDR2 SVGIG (reference sequence). The CDR3 region is CAWSPVGAFNYEQYF. The CDR3 region has the DNA TGTGCCTGGAGTCCAGTAGGGGCCTTTAACTACGAGCAGTACTTC.

The V and J genes are TRBV5-1 and TRBJ1-4; D is ambiguous. Germline CDR1 and CDR2: SGHRS and YFSETQ. Between the trimmed V and J ends, which lost 0 bases and 5 bases, there was a span of 5 bases. The CDR3 has 13 amino acids. CDR3 sequence (DNA): TGCGCCAGCAGCTTGGTACAGAATGAAAAACTGTTTTTT. The encoded protein is CASSLVQNEKLFF.

The genes are TRBV3-1 (or the pseudogene TRBV3-2) and TRBJ1-3; no clear D gene. Germline CDR1 LGHDT, CDR2 YNNKEL (reference sequence). The CDR3 spans 14 residues. V lost 1 base, J lost 3 bases, and 7 bases lay in between. The CDR3 DNA reads TGTGCCAGCAGCCAAGGGGCAGTTGGAAACACCATATATTTT. Its translation is CASSQGAVGNTIYF.

This clone was recorded once. This chain links TRBV28 with TRBJ2-7; 8 bases fit TRBD1. This CDR3 is built from 13 residues. J gave up 4 bases and V 11 bases, and 10 bases lay outside the gene matches. CDR1 and CDR2 from the germline V gene are MDHEN and SYDVKM. CDR3 DNA: TGTGCCGGCTCGACAGGGGTGGAGTACGAGCAGTACTTC. Translated: CAGSTGVEYEQYF.

V is TRBV18 and J is TRBJ1-1, with D hard to call. The CDR3 loop spans 16 amino acids. Trimming took off 6 bases at V and 6 bases at J, with 23 bases between the two ends. Germline V gene lookup returns CDR1 KGHSH and CDR2 LQKENI. The CDR3 loop is CASSPMEGAGKAEAFF. DNA of the CDR3: TGTGCCAGCTCTCCCATGGAAGGTGCAGGCAAGGCTGAAGCTTTCTTT.